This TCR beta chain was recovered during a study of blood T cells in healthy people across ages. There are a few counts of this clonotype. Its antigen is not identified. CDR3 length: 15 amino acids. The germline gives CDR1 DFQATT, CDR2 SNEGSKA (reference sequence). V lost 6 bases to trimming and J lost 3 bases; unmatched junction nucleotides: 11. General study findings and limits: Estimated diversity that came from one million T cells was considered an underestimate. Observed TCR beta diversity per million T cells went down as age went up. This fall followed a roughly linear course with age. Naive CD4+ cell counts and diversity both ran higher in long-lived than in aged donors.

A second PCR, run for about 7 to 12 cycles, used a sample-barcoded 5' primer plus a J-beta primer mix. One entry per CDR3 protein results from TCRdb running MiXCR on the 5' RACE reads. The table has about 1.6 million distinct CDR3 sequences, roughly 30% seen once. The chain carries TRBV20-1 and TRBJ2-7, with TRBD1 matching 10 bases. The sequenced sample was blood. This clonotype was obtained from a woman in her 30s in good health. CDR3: CSADPGTGEDYEQYF. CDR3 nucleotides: TGCAGTGCCGACCCGGGGACAGGGGAGGACTACGAGCAGTACTTC.